These 27 T cell receptor beta chains originate from one sample sequenced in a study of graft-versus-host responses after intestinal transplantation. Sequenced by immunoSEQ multiplex PCR; TCRdb stores in-frame clones only, minus some. The table includes fewer than 85,000 clones, 90% to 95% detected once. No antigen is known for these receptors. The sequenced sample was unstimulated CD8+ T cells sorted from spleen or lymph node cells, obtained before intestinal transplant. All receptors derive from a human donor who received an intestinal transplant.

This rearrangement joins TRBV10-3 to TRBJ2-6; possible D gene TRBD2, 7 bases. Germline V lookup: CDR1 ENHRY, CDR2 SYGVKD. The V and J ends lost 8 bases and 4 bases respectively, with 9 bases between them. The CDR3 spans 13 residues. The DNA of the CDR3 is TGTGCCATCGGGGGGGCCGGGGCCAACGTCCTGACTTTC. Its translation: CAIGGAGANVLTF.

J is TRBJ2-5 and V is TRBV25-1; D remains unclear. V lost 1 base and J 2 bases, leaving 8 bases between the germline ends. CDR3 size: 14 residues. Germline CDR1 is MGHDK and CDR2 is SYGVNS. In DNA form, the CDR3 reads TGTGCCAGCAGTGAATGGAATAGTCAAGAGACCCAGTACTTC. Amino acid sequence: CASSEWNSQETQYF. The whole variable domain, remainder taken from reference TRBV25-1 and TRBJ2-5, is EADIYQTPRYLVIGTGKKITLECSQTMGHDKMYWYQQDPGMELHLIHYSYGVNSTEKGDLSSESTVSRIRTEHFPLTLESARPSHTSQYLCASSEWNSQETQYFGPGTRLLVL.

The V call is TRBV5-1, the J call TRBJ1-6, with D possibly TRBD1 on 6 matching bases. The CDR3 runs to 17 residues. Trimming took off 0 bases at V and 3 bases at J, with 13 bases between the two ends. Germline V gene lookup returns CDR1 SGHRS and CDR2 YFSETQ. The CDR3, as DNA: TGCGCCAGCAGCTTGGCGGGCAGGGGACTCTATAATTCACCCCTCCACTTT. This codes for CASSLAGRGLYNSPLHF.

The chain employs TRBV25-1 and TRBJ2-5; 7 bases map to TRBD2. The CDR3 has 15 amino acids. J gave up 5 bases and V 1 base, and 7 bases lay outside the gene matches. CDR1 MGHDK and CDR2 SYGVNS come from the germline V gene. In nucleotides, the CDR3 is TGTGCCAGCAGTGAATGGGCGGGAGCGGGCGAGACCCAGTACTTC. It specifies CASSEWAGAGETQYF.

Written as DNA, the CDR3 is TGTGCCAGCACCCCCTCCCGAGCGGGATCAAGCACAGATACGCAGTATTTT. As protein: CASTPSRAGSSTDTQYF. The chain uses TRBV13 and TRBJ2-3, with 7 bases that match TRBD2. Germline loops: CDR1 PRHDT, CDR2 FYEKMQ (reference sequence). The CDR3 extends over 17 amino acids. The V and J ends lost 7 bases and 0 bases, in that order; junction bases with no gene match: 13.

V and J are TRBV2 and TRBJ2-1, with 14 positions matching TRBD2. Trimming removed 5 bases from V and 8 bases from J; junction bases left unmatched: 5. This CDR3 has 15 amino acids. Germline V gene lookup returns CDR1 SNHLY and CDR2 FYNNEI. The CDR3 region is CASSLTSGRAYEQFF. The CDR3 DNA is TGTGCCAGCAGTCTGACTAGCGGGAGGGCCTATGAGCAGTTCTTC.

V and J are TRBV10-3 and TRBJ1-2; the match to TRBD1 covers 9 bases. With V trimmed by 3 bases and J by 6 bases, 11 bases remained unmatched. Per the germline V gene, CDR1 is ENHRY and CDR2 is SYGVKD. The CDR3 is 16 amino acids. The CDR3 nucleotides are TGTGCCATCAGTGACCCACAGGGGGCGCTGATGGATGGCTACACCTTC. This encodes CAISDPQGALMDGYTF.

CDR3 DNA sequence: TGCGCCAGCAGCTCATCCGGGACGGGAAGGAGTCCGGGGGAGACCCAGTACTTC. Protein sequence: CASSSSGTGRSPGETQYF. The chain combines TRBV5-1 with TRBJ2-5; the D call may be TRBD1 or TRBD2 (5 bases each). The CDR3 extends over 18 amino acids. The V end was cut by 3 bases, the J end by 5 bases, with 26 bases between. Germline V CDR1 and CDR2: SGHRS, YFSETQ.

The chain joins TRBV7-9 to TRBJ2-7, with TRBD1 matching over 8 bases. V lost 5 bases to trimming and J lost 1 base; unmatched junction nucleotides: 10. Germline assignment: CDR1 SEHNR and CDR2 FQNEAQ (reference sequence). The CDR3 has 16 residues. In DNA form, the CDR3 reads TGTGCCAGCAGCCCCACTGGGACAGGCGCGTCCTACGAGCAGTACTTC. As protein: CASSPTGTGASYEQYF. The whole variable domain, filled in from reference TRBV7-9 and TRBJ2-7, reads DTGVSQNPRHKITKRGQNVTFRCDPISEHNRLYWYRQTLGQGPEFLTYFQNEAQLEKSRLLSDRFSAERPKGSFSTLEIQRTEQGDSAMYLCASSPTGTGASYEQYFGPGTRLTVT.

This chain connects TRBV18 to TRBJ2-1; maybe TRBD2 (6 bases). Germline lookup yields CDR1 KGHSH and CDR2 LQKENI. The germline V and J ends were trimmed by 4 bases and 5 bases, with 15 bases remaining between them. This CDR3 spans 15 amino acids. CDR3 bases: TGTGCCAGCTCACGGAGGGGCCCGACCGACAATGAGCAGTTCTTC. Translation gives CASSRRGPTDNEQFF.

V usage is TRBV30 and J usage is TRBJ2-3; TRBD1 aligns across 8 bases. J gave up 4 bases and V 8 bases, and 11 bases lay outside the gene matches. CDR1 is GTSNPN and CDR2 is SVGIG in the germline V gene (reference sequence). The CDR3 runs 14 residues. In nucleotides, the CDR3 is TGTGCCCAGAGTGGGACAGGCGGGGCAGATACGCAGTATTTT. Amino acids: CAQSGTGGADTQYF.

The J gene is TRBJ2-7, the V gene TRBV14; D possibly corresponds to TRBD2 (5 bases). With 0 bases removed from V and 3 bases from J, the gap between germline ends came to 9 bases. Germline loops: CDR1 SGHDN, CDR2 FVKESK. The CDR3 has 14 amino acids. The DNA for the CDR3 is TGTGCCAGCAGCCAAGATCACACTAGCTACGAGCAGTACTTC. Translating it yields CASSQDHTSYEQYF.

The rearrangement uses TRBV27 and TRBJ1-1, with D unclear. The CDR3 covers 13 residues. V was pared by 2 bases and J by 5 bases, with 9 bases between. In germline, CDR1 is MNHEY, CDR2 SMNVEV (reference sequence). CDR3 nucleotides: TGTGCCAGCAGTTTAGGGTTTTTGACTGAAGCTTTCTTT. It translates to CASSLGFLTEAFF.

This chain links TRBV7-9 with TRBJ2-7, with D uncertain. Trimming removed 2 bases at V and 4 bases at J, with 6 bases between. The CDR3 has 12 residues. CDR1 and CDR2 from the germline V gene are SEHNR and FQNEAQ (reference sequence). In DNA, the CDR3 is TGTGCCAGCAGCTTATCCGCGTACGAGCAGTACTTC. Its translation: CASSLSAYEQYF.

This clone is a singleton in its sample. This chain links TRBV6-6 with TRBJ1-2; 7 bases line up with TRBD1. Germline loops: CDR1 MNHNY, CDR2 SVGAGI (reference sequence). CDR3 size: 13 residues. Unmatched junction bases numbered 4, after V lost 6 bases and J lost 3 bases. The CDR3 DNA sequence: TGTGCCAGCAGAATCGGGACAGACTATGGCTACACCTTC. It specifies CASRIGTDYGYTF.

The rearrangement links TRBV25-1 to TRBJ2-5; D perhaps matches TRBD2 (6 bases). The DNA end is more similar to TRBJ2-7, so the J call may be wrong. Germline-derived CDR1 and CDR2 are MGHDK and SYGVNS. This CDR3 is built from 14 residues. For the CDR3, the DNA is TGTGCCAGCAGTGAATCGCCAGGGAGGCACGAGCAGTACTTC. Protein product: CASSESPGRHEQYF.

This chain joins TRBV7-9 and TRBJ1-5; the D gene is possibly TRBD1 (6 bases). In germline, CDR1 is SEHNR, CDR2 FQNEAQ (reference sequence). CDR3 length: 16 amino acids. V was trimmed by 6 bases and J by 6 bases, leaving 21 bases between them. In DNA form, the CDR3 reads TGTGCCAGCAGTTCGACGACAGGATGGTGGAGTCAGCCCCAGCATTTT. Its translation is CASSSTTGWWSQPQHF. Complete variable domain (other parts from reference TRBV7-9 and TRBJ1-5): DTGVSQNPRHKITKRGQNVTFRCDPISEHNRLYWYRQTLGQGPEFLTYFQNEAQLEKSRLLSDRFSAERPKGSFSTLEIQRTEQGDSAMYLCASSSTTGWWSQPQHFGDGTRLSIL.

This chain links TRBV5-6 with TRBJ2-2; D gene unclear. The CDR3 has 16 residues. V gave up 0 bases and J gave up 1 base, with 10 bases separating them. The germline V gene encodes CDR1 SGHDT and CDR2 YYEEEE. The CDR3 reads CASSLARTVNTGELFF. CDR3 in DNA: TGTGCCAGCAGCTTGGCGAGGACGGTGAACACCGGGGAGCTGTTTTTT.

About this clone itself: One end of the junction fails to match germline, which may point to a read error. Within the sample, other DNA sequences also encode this same CDR3. CDR3 amino acids: CASSPSGAPTDTQYF. Written as DNA, the CDR3 is TGCGCCAGCAGCCCTAGCGGGGCCCCCACAGATACGCAGTATTTT. This rearrangement joins TRBV7-7 to TRBJ2-3; 9 bases fit TRBD2. There are 15 residues in the CDR3. CDR1 and CDR2 from the germline V gene are SSHAT and FNYEAQ (reference sequence). The complete variable domain, with remaining parts taken from reference TRBV7-7 and TRBJ2-3, reads GAGVSQSPRYKVTKRGQDVTLRCDPISSHATLYWYQQALGQGPEFLTYFNYEAQPDKSGLPSDRFSAERPEGSISTLTIQRTEQRDSAMYRCASSPSGAPTDTQYFGPGTRLTVL.

The V gene is TRBV2, the J gene TRBJ2-7; perhaps TRBD1 as D (6 bases). Looked up from germline, CDR1 is SNHLY and CDR2 is FYNNEI. V lost 4 bases and J lost 2, with 12 bases in between. This CDR3 region has 14 residues. CDR3 protein: CASSGTEATYEQYF. DNA for the CDR3: TGTGCCAGCAGTGGGACAGAAGCAACCTACGAGCAGTACTTC.

The chain joins TRBV5-1 to TRBJ2-7; D unclear. Germline CDR1 SGHRS, CDR2 YFSETQ. The CDR3 covers 12 residues. V lost 3 bases and J lost 6, with 10 bases in between. CDR3 in amino acids: CASSSNSVEQYF. The CDR3 coding sequence is TGCGCCAGCAGCTCCAATAGTGTCGAGCAGTACTTC.

The gene calls are TRBV5-1 and TRBJ2-3; no definite D call. This CDR3 is built from 14 residues. Germline lookup yields CDR1 SGHRS and CDR2 YFSETQ. V shed 4 bases and J shed 5 bases, with 14 bases lying between them. CDR3 sequence (DNA): TGCGCCAGCAGCGGCGATTTCTCGGTAGATACGCAGTATTTT. Its translation: CASSGDFSVDTQYF. The full variable domain, rest sourced from reference TRBV5-1 and TRBJ2-3, is KAGVTQTPRYLIKTRGQQVTLSCSPISGHRSVSWYQQTPGQGLQFLFEYFSETQRNKGNFPGRFSGRQFSNSRSEMNVSTLELGDSALYLCASSGDFSVDTQYFGPGTRLTVL.

The chain links TRBV18 to TRBJ1-1, with D hard to call. Between the trimmed V and J ends, which lost 1 base and 1 base, there was a span of 4 bases. The length of the CDR3 is 13 residues. Germline V gene lookup returns CDR1 KGHSH and CDR2 LQKENI. The CDR3 region is CASSPLGNTEAFF. For the CDR3, the DNA is TGTGCCAGCTCACCACTAGGGAACACTGAAGCTTTCTTT.

This chain joins TRBV2 and TRBJ2-2, with 7 positions matching TRBD1. The CDR3 contains 14 residues. With V trimmed by 7 bases and J by 6 bases, 8 bases remained unmatched. Germline assignment: CDR1 SNHLY and CDR2 FYNNEI. The chain's CDR3 is CASINTGVAGELFF. The CDR3 coding sequence is TGTGCCAGCATAAACACAGGGGTCGCCGGGGAGCTGTTTTTT.

The chain links TRBV6-1 to TRBJ2-5, with 8 nucleotides matching TRBD2. The CDR3 spans 15 residues. The V and J ends lost 11 bases and 1 base, in that order; junction bases with no gene match: 12. CDR1 MNHNS and CDR2 SASEGT come from the germline V gene. CDR3 sequence reads: CAGAPGAGVQETQYF. The CDR3 DNA reads TGTGCCGGGGCCCCGGGAGCGGGGGTCCAAGAGACCCAGTACTTC.

The chain is built from TRBV28 and TRBJ1-1; unclear D gene. V was clipped by 2 bases and J by 1 base, with 5 bases between them. The CDR3 sequence is 13 residues long. The V gene's germline CDR1 is MDHEN and CDR2 SYDVKM. The CDR3 here is CASSLVWNTEAFF. DNA for the CDR3: TGTGCCAGCAGTTTAGTGTGGAACACTGAAGCTTTCTTT.

This chain joins TRBV4-2 and TRBJ1-4; TRBD1 aligns across 7 bases. The CDR3 length is 15 residues. CDR1 is LGHNA and CDR2 is YNFKEQ in the germline V gene. V lost 4 bases and J lost 2; bases outside the gene matches: 4. Here the CDR3 DNA reads TGTGCCAGCAGCCCAGAGACAGGGACTAATGAAAAACTGTTTTTT. This sequence encodes CASSPETGTNEKLFF.